This entry describes one T cell receptor beta chain. The target antigen is unknown. This sample stems from a study of OX40 agonist ivuxolimab in advanced cancers. Study conclusions and caveats: Researchers did not establish what antigens the expanded peripheral T cells target. The average count of expanded clones was higher among CD8+ T cells than among CD4+.

This CDR3 has 14 amino acids. The data were produced by immunoSEQ multiplex PCR, yet TCRdb's version contains in-frame clones alone and is incomplete. This sample carries roughly 60,000 clones, 94% of them seen once, and the ten largest clones take approximately 18%. The sample in question was CD4+ or CD8+ T cells sorted from blood, obtained in a trial of the OX40 agonist ivuxolimab. The TCR was taken from an adult with an advanced solid tumor such as melanoma, head and neck, liver or kidney cancer. The chain is built from TRBV21-1 and TRBJ2-1; TRBD2 is taken as the D call from the table, unchecked against the DNA. TRBV21-1 is a known pseudogene. The CDR3 protein is CASSHRGSAWEQFF. In nucleotides, the CDR3 is TGTGCCAGCAGCCACCGGGGAAGCGCCTGGGAGCAGTTCTTC.